This TCR beta chain was obtained from a study of cytomegalovirus exposure and HLA in healthy donors. Study outcomes and limitations: Relative to equally common others, HLA-associated TCR beta chains showed greater clonal expansion in a later analysis.

The PCR used 60 Vbeta and 13 Jbeta primers. Data came from immunoSEQ multiplex PCR; TCRdb stores just in-frame clones and leaves some out. The data contain over 75,000 clones, about two thirds of them seen just once; the ten biggest clones take up 2% to 2.5%. On this clone: No antigen is known for it.

J was trimmed by 4 bases and V by 4 bases; bases with no gene match: 7. CDR1 and CDR2 (germline): SGHTA, FQGTGA. The CDR3 is 15 residues long. The genes are TRBV7-3 and TRBJ2-5; 9 bases agree with TRBD1. Sequencing input: PBMCs. The TCR comes from a human donor in good health. This CDR3 is CASSSTGTGTETQYF. DNA for the CDR3: TGTGCCAGCAGCTCGACCGGGACAGGGACAGAGACCCAGTACTTC. Using reference TRBV7-3 and TRBJ2-5 for the parts outside the CDR3, the full variable domain is GAGVSQTPSNKVTEKGKYVELRCDPISGHTALYWYRQSLGQGPEFLIYFQGTGAADDSGLPNDRFFAVRPEGSVSTLKIQRTERGDSAVYLCASSSTGTGTETQYFGPGTRLLVL.